The 2 T cell receptor beta chains in this list originate from one sample, sequenced in a study of regulatory T cells in long-lasting Graves disease (dated by TCRdb to the early 2020s). In light of the paper, this sample's time point label describes: persistent/refractory GD, antithyroid drugs over 5 years with positive TRAb. For both TCR sequencing and RNA sequencing, RNA was extracted from PBMCs using TRIzol. Libraries were prepared through multiplex PCR. TCRdb lists the instrument as Illumina HiSeq 4000. CDR3 regions were amplified by Arm-PCR with iRepertoire HTBI primers to construct TCR beta libraries. The raw public reads went through TCRdb reprocessing: fastp at Q25, MiXCR clone calling, in-frame beta chains kept. One record per CDR3 amino acid sequence lists the most common genes and DNA. The sample has more than 650,000 distinct CDR3 sequences on record, about 32% of them singletons. 40% to 55% of the sample rests with the top ten.

Specimen: peripheral blood mononuclear cells (PBMCs), collected when the disease was refractory, from a patient treated with antithyroid drugs. The receptors here all came from a female donor with Graves disease.

The V and J genes are TRBV29-1 and TRBJ1-3, with TRBD1 identical over 7 bases. Trimming at V came to 7 bases and at J to 8 bases, leaving 14 bases not matched to a gene. The CDR3 covers 14 residues. Per germline, CDR1 SQVTM and CDR2 ANQGSEA. This chain's CDR3 is CSATRETGSYTIYF. The CDR3, as DNA: TGCAGCGCTACCCGGGAGACAGGGTCCTACACCATATATTTT.

Notes on this clonotype: As the CDR3 is not closed by the conserved phenylalanine or tryptophan, this likely results from a read error. This chain links TRBV11-2 with TRBJ1-2, with no clear D. Trimming removed 5 bases at V and 8 bases at J, with 21 bases between. CDR3 size: 15 residues. Germline V CDR1 and CDR2: SGHAT, FQNNGV. CDR3 nucleotide sequence: TGTGCCAGCAGCAGAGAGGCAGTCCCTCGGGAGGGCTACACCTTG. Encoded protein: CASSREAVPREGYTL.